What follows are 6 T cell receptor beta chains derived from one specimen sequenced in a study of cytomegalovirus exposure and HLA in healthy donors. Both 60 Vbeta primers and 13 Jbeta primers went into the PCR. Sequencing was performed with immunoSEQ multiplex PCR; in TCRdb, only in-frame clones are kept and a portion is missing. The sample features around 100,000 clones, with 6.8% in its top ten. The specimen was PBMCs. The source is a middle-aged man in good health and CMV-seropositive.

The V and J genes are TRBV6-5 and TRBJ1-2; a possible D gene is TRBD1 (5 bases). Trimming removed 0 bases at V and 6 bases at J, with 14 bases between. In germline, CDR1 is MNHEY, CDR2 SVGAGI. CDR3 length: 15 amino acids. Here the CDR3 DNA reads TGTGCCAGCAGTTACTCGAGTGGGGCCTCAAATGGCTACACCTTC. Translated, it gives CASSYSSGASNGYTF.

The V gene is TRBV6-1, the J gene TRBJ2-5; 8 bases are shared with TRBD2. The end of the DNA is better explained by TRBJ2-7, so the J call may be wrong. This CDR3 has 12 amino acids. The germline V gene encodes CDR1 MNHNS and CDR2 SASEGT. CDR3 protein: CASSPGGSEQYF. In nucleotides, the CDR3 is TGTGCCAGCAGTCCGGGGGGGTCCGAGCAGTACTTC.

The J gene is TRBJ2-1, the V gene TRBV6-1; no reliable D call. Germline CDR1 and CDR2: MNHNS and SASEGT. V was clipped by 8 bases and J by 8 bases, with 16 bases between them. There are 13 residues in the CDR3. The CDR3 sequence: CASPAPRGDEQFF. The CDR3 DNA reads as TGTGCCAGCCCCGCTCCCCGCGGTGATGAGCAGTTCTTC.

The rearrangement uses TRBV7-2 and TRBJ2-3; possibly TRBD2 for D (6 bases). Per the germline V gene, CDR1 is SGHTA and CDR2 is FQGNSA. The CDR3 runs 15 residues. V was pared by 0 bases and J by 8 bases, with 15 bases between. In DNA form, the CDR3 reads TGTGCCAGCAGCTTAGCACACCCGAGGCGGGGTACGCAGTATTTT. It is translated as CASSLAHPRRGTQYF. Combining the CDR3 with reference TRBV7-2 and TRBJ2-3 gives the whole variable domain GAGVSQSPSNKVTEKGKDVELRCDPISGHTALYWYRQSLGQGLEFLIYFQGNSAPDKSGLPSDRFSAERTGGSVSTLTIQRTQQEDSAVYLCASSLAHPRRGTQYFGPGTRLTVL.

The chain joins TRBV29-1 to TRBJ1-4, with D tentatively TRBD1 (6 bases). The CDR3 is 14 amino acids. Germline-derived CDR1 and CDR2 are SQVTM and ANQGSEA. V was trimmed by 6 bases and J by 4 bases, leaving 15 bases between them. The CDR3 region is CSVQGEQGNEKLFF. CDR3 in DNA: TGCAGCGTACAAGGGGAACAGGGTAATGAAAAACTGTTTTTT.

The chain combines TRBV7-3 with TRBJ2-3, with D tentatively TRBD2 (6 bases). Germline CDR1 reads SGHTA; CDR2 reads FQGTGA. V lost 2 bases and J 3 bases, leaving 6 bases between the germline ends. The CDR3 is made up of 13 amino acids. The DNA of the CDR3 is TGTGCCAGCAGCTTACGGGAGACAGATACGCAGTATTTT. Its translation is CASSLRETDTQYF.